This TCR beta chain derives from a study of Ad26.COV2.S vaccination and SARS-CoV-2 variants. Treatment described: some 20 received Ad26.COV2.S at low or high dose, single or two shots; roughly five received placebo; per-sample allocation not given. It was on day 63 after the first vaccine or placebo injection that samples were taken. An Ad26 vector that expressed Wuhan-strain SARS-CoV-2 spike constituted the vaccine. The method was immunoSEQ multiplex PCR; TCRdb's version includes in-frame clones alone and lacks a portion of them. The sample has roughly 700,000 clones, 89% seen once. The sample in question was peripheral blood, obtained in a trial of Ad26.COV2.S vaccine versus placebo. The receptor's source is a person between 18 and 60 years old who received the Ad26.COV2.S COVID-19 vaccine or a placebo.

CDR3 in amino acids: CASSLAGLSEQFF. Written as DNA, the CDR3 is TGCGCCAGCAGCTTGGCCGGGCTTTCTGAGCAGTTCTTC. The chain recombines TRBV5-1 with TRBJ2-1; no clear D. There are 13 residues in the CDR3. In germline, CDR1 is SGHRS, CDR2 YFSETQ. The germline V and J ends were trimmed by 0 bases and 9 bases, with 10 bases remaining between them.